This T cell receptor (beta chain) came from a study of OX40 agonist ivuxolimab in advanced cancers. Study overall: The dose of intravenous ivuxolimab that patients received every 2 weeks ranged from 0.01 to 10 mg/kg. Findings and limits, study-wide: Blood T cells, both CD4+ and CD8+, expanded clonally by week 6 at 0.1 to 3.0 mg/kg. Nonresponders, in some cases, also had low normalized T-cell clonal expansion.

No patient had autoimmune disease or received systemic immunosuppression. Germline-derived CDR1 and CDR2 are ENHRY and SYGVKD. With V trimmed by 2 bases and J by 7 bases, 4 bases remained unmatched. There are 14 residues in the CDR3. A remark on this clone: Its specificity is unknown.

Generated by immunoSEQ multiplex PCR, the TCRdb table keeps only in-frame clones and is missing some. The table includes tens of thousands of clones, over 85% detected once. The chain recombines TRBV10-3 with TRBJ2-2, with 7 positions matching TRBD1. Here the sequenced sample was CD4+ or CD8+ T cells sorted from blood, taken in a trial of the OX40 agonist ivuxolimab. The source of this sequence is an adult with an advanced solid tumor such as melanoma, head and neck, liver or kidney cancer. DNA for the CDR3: TGTGCCATCAGTGAGACAGGGGTGGTCGGGGAGCTGTTTTTT. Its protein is CAISETGVVGELFF.